Sequencing of this TCR beta chain was carried out in a study of T cell repertoires in cytomegalovirus infection. About the research overall: Public TCR beta signatures marked donors with CMV infection and the matching HLA.

Findings of the study overall: Carriage of CMV together with the relevant HLA was identifiable through cumulative public TCR beta family frequency. The ex vivo response was dominated by HLA-C-restricted CMV-specific TCR beta clonotypes.

Via MiXCR, TCRdb re-called the reads, giving one row per CDR3 protein. The repertoire holds about 76,000 distinct CDR3 sequences, with roughly 3.5% as singletons. This CDR3 region has 20 residues. Trimming took off 9 bases at V and 2 bases at J, with 31 bases between the two ends. Germline V lookup: CDR1 MNHEY, CDR2 SVGAGI. This clonotype was observed many times. Its antigen is unidentified. The specimen was PBMCs. The clonotype comes from a human donor in good health (CMV status not recorded). Some clones in this sample may be carry-over from other donors' samples. This rearrangement joins TRBV6-5 to TRBJ1-4; a possible D gene is TRBD1 (5 bases). The CDR3 here is CASMSVLPGTAVSTNEKLFF. DNA of the CDR3: TGTGCCAGTATGTCGGTACTCCCCGGGACGGCCGTTTCGACTAATGAAAAACTGTTTTTT.